The source of this T cell receptor beta chain is a study of blood T cells in healthy people across ages. Only a few counts were recorded for this clonotype. V lost 6 bases to trimming and J lost 2 bases, with 8 bases between them. The CDR3 is 12 amino acids. A sample-barcoded 5' primer and a J-beta primer mix were used in a second PCR of roughly 7 to 11 cycles. TCRdb reprocessed the 5' RACE reads via MiXCR and lists one record per CDR3 protein. The profile shows some 320,000 distinct CDR3 sequences, less than 30% of them singletons. The sample taken for sequencing was blood. The sequence came from a woman in her sixties or seventies in good health. The chain has TRBV12-3 or TRBV12-4 and TRBJ2-7, with D uncertain. The DNA of the CDR3 is TGTGCCAGCAGCCGCCTTCCCTACGAGCAGTACTTC. This sequence encodes CASSRLPYEQYF.